This is a list of T cell receptor beta chains from one sample in a study of human thymus T cells. Only in-frame clones appear in the TCRdb table, and some are missing; sequencing was by immunoSEQ multiplex PCR. The data contain tens of thousands of clones, about 94% of them singletons. The sequencing sample was made of blood. All receptors derive from a boy younger than two with a congenital heart defect but otherwise immunologically healthy. CDR3s include the opening cysteine and the closing phenylalanine or tryptophan. The D gene is left open where the match is weak. Clone size is shown for a subset of rows, as once, few, many or a class of expanded clone.

D	size	V	J	CDR3	DNA
.	.	TRBV19	TRBJ1-1	CASSMEGITEAFF	TGTGCCAGTAGTATGGAGGGGATAACTGAAGCTTTCTTT
.	.	TRBV6-6	TRBJ2-1	CASSYSTLGNEQFF	TGTGCCAGCAGTTACTCGACCCTAGGCAATGAGCAGTTCTTC
.	few	TRBV19	TRBJ1-4	CASSIGQVFEKLFF	TGTGCCAGTAGTATCGGGCAGGTCTTCGAAAAACTGTTTTTT
.	.	TRBV7-9	TRBJ1-3	CASSLPGRDENTIYF	TGTGCCAGCAGCTTACCTGGCAGGGACGAAAACACCATATATTTT
.	medium-sized	TRBV28	TRBJ2-4	CASSLSVKNIQYF	TGTGCCAGCAGTTTAAGTGTCAAAAACATTCAGTACTTC
.	.	TRBV7-8	TRBJ1-3	CASSLGQSGNTIYF	TGTGCCAGCAGCTTAGGACAGTCTGGAAACACCATATATTTT
.	.	TRBV6-5	TRBJ2-3	CATLQALTDTQYF	TGTGCCACGTTGCAGGCCTTGACGGATACGCAGTATTTT
TRBD2	.	TRBV5-1	TRBJ2-7	CASSLAQTSGEEQYF	TGCGCCAGCAGCTTGGCCCAGACTAGCGGGGAGGAGCAGTACTTC
.	.	TRBV10-1	TRBJ2-7	CASSEGYEQYF	TGCGCCAGCAGTGAGGGTTACGAGCAGTACTTC
.	.	TRBV2	TRBJ1-1	CASSAGAITEAFF	TGTGCCAGCAGCGCGGGGGCAATCACTGAAGCTTTCTTT
.	.	TRBV4-1	TRBJ1-6	CASSPLSGGNSPLHF	TGCGCCAGCAGCCCGCTGAGTGGTGGTAATTCACCCCTCCACTTT
TRBD2	.	TRBV7-2	TRBJ2-1	CASSLGLAGRYNEQFF	TGTGCCAGCAGCTTAGGACTAGCGGGGAGGTACAATGAGCAGTTCTTC
.	.	TRBV5-1	TRBJ2-1	CASSISYNEQFF	TGCGCCAGCAGTATATCCTACAATGAGCAGTTCTTC
TRBD1	.	TRBV5-8	TRBJ2-7	CASSLGTGGYEQYF	TGTGCCAGCAGCTTGGGGACAGGGGGATACGAGCAGTACTTC
.	once	TRBV5-6	TRBJ2-4	CASSQPRTGKKNIQYF	TGTGCCAGCAGCCAGCCGCGGACTGGGAAGAAAAACATTCAGTACTTC
TRBD2	.	TRBV11-3	TRBJ2-5	CASSRFMRGAGETQYF	TGTGCCAGCAGCCGCTTTATGCGGGGGGCCGGAGAGACCCAGTACTTC
.	.	TRBV19	TRBJ1-3	CASSIDKGNTIYF	TGTGCCAGTAGTATAGATAAGGGAAACACCATATATTTT
TRBD2	.	TRBV10-3	TRBJ2-7	CAIRGTSGGPSEQYF	TGTGCCATCAGGGGGACTAGCGGGGGACCGAGCGAGCAGTACTTC
.	once	TRBV7-9	TRBJ2-1	CASSLGQGNEQFF	TGTGCCAGCAGCTTGGGCCAGGGGAATGAGCAGTTCTTC
TRBD1	.	TRBV5-1	TRBJ1-5	CASSLTGGQPQHF	TGCGCCAGCAGCTTGACAGGGGGCCAGCCCCAGCATTTT
TRBD2	once	TRBV27	TRBJ2-7	CASSYRLAGEQQYF	TGTGCCAGCAGTTACCGACTAGCGGGGGAGCAGCAGTACTTC
.	.	TRBV19	TRBJ1-2	CASSPLSGNYGYTF	TGTGCCAGTAGTCCCCTGAGTGGGAACTATGGCTACACCTTC
TRBD2	.	TRBV10-3	TRBJ2-5	CAISAHLAGGSGETQYF	TGTGCCATCAGTGCCCATTTAGCGGGGGGCTCCGGGGAGACCCAGTACTTC
.	.	TRBV6-5	TRBJ2-2	CASSYDYPVGELFF	TGTGCCAGCAGTTACGACTACCCGGTCGGGGAGCTGTTTTTT